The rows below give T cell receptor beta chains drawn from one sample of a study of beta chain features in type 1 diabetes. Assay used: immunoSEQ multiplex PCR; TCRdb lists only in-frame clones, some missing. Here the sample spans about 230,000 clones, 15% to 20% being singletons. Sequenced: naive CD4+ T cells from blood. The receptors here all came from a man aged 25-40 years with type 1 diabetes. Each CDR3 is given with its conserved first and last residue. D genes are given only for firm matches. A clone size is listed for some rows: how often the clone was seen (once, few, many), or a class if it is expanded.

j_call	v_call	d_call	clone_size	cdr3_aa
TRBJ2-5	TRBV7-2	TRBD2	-	CASAKSSGSQETQYF
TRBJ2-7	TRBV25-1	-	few	CASREQSHSYEQYF
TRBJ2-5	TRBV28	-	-	CASRDVQEQYF
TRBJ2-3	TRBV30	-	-	CAWGSLGDTQYF
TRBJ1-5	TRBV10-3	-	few	CAITVERDQPQHF
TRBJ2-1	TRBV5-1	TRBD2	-	CASSHGLAGDNEQFF
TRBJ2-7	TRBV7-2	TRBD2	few	CASRVSGSLSYEQYF
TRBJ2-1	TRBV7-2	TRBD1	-	CASSPRQGISYNEQFF
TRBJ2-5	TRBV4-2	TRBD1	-	CASSLGRRGIRETQYF
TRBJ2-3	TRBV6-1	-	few	CGIERIRTDTQYF
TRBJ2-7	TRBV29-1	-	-	CSVVRSRSSYEQYF
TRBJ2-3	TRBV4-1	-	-	CASSQEYADTQYF
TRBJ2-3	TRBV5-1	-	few	CASSMGQPTDTQYF
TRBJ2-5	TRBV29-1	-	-	CSVCWTESQETQYF
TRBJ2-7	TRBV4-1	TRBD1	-	CASSQGGGQGSYEQYF
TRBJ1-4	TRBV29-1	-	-	CSAHEGTGNEKLFF
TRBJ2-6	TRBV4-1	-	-	CASSQEEGHPSGANVLTF
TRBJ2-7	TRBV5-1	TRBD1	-	CASSLFPGQRSYEQYF
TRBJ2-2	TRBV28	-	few	CASSFVGGKTGSKTGELFF
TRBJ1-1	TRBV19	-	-	CASSMGMNTEAFF
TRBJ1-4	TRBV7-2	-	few	CASSLSRDNEKLFF